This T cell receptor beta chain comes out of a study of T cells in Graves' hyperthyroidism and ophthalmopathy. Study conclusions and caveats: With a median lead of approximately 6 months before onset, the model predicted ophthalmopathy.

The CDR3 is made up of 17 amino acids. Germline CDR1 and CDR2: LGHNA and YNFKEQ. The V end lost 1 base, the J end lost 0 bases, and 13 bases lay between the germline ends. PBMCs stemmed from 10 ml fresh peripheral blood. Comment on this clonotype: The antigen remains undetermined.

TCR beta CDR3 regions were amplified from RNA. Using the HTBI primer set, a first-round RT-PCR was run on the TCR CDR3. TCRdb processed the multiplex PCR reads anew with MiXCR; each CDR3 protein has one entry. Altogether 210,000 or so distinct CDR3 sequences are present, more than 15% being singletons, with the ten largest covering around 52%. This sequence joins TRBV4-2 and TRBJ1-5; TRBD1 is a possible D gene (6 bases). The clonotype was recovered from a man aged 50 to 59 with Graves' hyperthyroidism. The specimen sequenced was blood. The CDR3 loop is CASSQGIGTSSNQPQHF. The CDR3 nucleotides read TGTGCCAGCAGCCAAGGTATAGGGACATCTAGCAATCAGCCCCAGCATTTT.